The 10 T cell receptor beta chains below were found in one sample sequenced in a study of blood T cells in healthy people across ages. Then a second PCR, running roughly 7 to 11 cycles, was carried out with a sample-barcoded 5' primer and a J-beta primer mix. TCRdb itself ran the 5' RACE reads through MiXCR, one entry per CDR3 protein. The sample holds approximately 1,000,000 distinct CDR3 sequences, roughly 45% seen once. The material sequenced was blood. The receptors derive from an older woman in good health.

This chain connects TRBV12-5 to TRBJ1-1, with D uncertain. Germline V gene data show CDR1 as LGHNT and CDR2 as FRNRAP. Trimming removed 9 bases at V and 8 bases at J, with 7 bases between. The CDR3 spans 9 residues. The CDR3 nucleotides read TGTGCTAGGCCAAAGGAAGCTTTCTTT. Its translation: CARPKEAFF.

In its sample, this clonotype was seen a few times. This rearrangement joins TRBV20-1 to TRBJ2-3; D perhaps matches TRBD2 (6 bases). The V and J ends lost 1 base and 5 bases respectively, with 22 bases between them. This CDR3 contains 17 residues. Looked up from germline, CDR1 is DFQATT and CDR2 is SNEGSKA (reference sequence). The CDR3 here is CSARGSGTPRRGDTQYF. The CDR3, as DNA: TGCAGTGCTAGAGGATCCGGGACTCCCCGTCGGGGAGATACGCAGTATTTT.

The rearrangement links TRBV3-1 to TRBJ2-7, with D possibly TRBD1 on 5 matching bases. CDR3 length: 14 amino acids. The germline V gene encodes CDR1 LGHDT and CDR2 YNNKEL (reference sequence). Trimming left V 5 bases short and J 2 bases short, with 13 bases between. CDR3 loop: CASSERQIAYEQYF. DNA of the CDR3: TGTGCCAGCAGCGAACGACAGATAGCCTACGAGCAGTACTTC.

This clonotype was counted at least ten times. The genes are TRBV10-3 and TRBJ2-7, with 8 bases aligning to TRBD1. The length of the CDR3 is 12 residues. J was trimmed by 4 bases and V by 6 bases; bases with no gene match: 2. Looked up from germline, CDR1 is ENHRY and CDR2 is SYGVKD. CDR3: CAIRGQGYEQYF. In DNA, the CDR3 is TGTGCCATCAGAGGACAGGGATACGAGCAGTACTTC.

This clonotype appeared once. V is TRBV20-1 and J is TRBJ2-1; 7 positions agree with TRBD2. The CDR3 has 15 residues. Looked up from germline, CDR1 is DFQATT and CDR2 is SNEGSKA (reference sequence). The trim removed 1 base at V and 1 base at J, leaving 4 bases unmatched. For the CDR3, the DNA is TGCAGTGCTAGAGTCCCTAGCGGATCCTACAATGAGCAGTTCTTC. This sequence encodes CSARVPSGSYNEQFF.

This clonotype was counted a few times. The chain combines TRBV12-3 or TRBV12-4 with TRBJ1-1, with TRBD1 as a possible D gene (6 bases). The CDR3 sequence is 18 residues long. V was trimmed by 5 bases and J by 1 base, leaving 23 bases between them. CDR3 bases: TGTGCCAGCAGTCTCGGGGCGGGGGCGAGATGGACGAACACTGAAGCTTTCTTT. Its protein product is CASSLGAGARWTNTEAFF.

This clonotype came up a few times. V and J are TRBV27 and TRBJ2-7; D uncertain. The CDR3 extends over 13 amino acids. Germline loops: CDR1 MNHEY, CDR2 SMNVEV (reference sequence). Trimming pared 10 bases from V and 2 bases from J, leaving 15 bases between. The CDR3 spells CATSPADPYEQYF. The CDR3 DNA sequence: TGTGCCACCTCCCCGGCGGACCCCTACGAGCAGTACTTC.

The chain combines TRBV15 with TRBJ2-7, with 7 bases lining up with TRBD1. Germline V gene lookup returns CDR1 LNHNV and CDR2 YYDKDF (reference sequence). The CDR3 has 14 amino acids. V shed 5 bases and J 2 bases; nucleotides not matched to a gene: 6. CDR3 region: CATSLPTGTYEQYF. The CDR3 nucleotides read TGTGCCACCAGCCTCCCGACAGGGACCTACGAGCAGTACTTC.

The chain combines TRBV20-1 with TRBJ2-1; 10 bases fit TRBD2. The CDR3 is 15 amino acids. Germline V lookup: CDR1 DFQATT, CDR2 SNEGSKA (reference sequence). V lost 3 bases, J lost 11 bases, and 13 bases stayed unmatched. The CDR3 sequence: CSARALAGRVNKQFF. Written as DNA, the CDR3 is TGCAGTGCTAGGGCACTAGCGGGACGGGTGAATAAGCAGTTCTTC.

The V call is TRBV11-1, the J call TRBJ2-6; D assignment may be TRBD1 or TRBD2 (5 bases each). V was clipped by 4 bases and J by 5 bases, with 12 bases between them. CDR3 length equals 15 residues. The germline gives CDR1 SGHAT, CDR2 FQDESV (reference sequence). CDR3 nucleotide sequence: TGTGCCAGCAGCTGGGACGTGACGAGGGCCAACGTCCTGACTTTC. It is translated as CASSWDVTRANVLTF.